The rows below give T cell receptor beta chains drawn from one sample of a study of CXCR3-negative and CXCR3-positive naive CD8 T cells. For each CDR3 protein, TCRdb gives one entry from its re-call of the 5' RACE reads, without DNA. The sample's table shows 65,000 to 75,000 distinct CDR3 sequences. The sequencing sample was made of naive CXCR3+ CD8+ T cells from blood. These receptors were collected from a human donor in good health. Some clones in this sample may be carry-over from other donors' samples. Both conserved end residues are part of each CDR3. Fields, in order: J gene, CDR3 length, V gene, CDR3 protein.

>TRBJ2-7|12|TRBV29-1
CSVEDRNYEQYF
>TRBJ1-5|15|TRBV19
CASSIGQPSNQPQHF
>TRBJ2-1|13|TRBV6-6
CASGPTGGPEQFF
>TRBJ1-2|13|TRBV29-1
CSVERGTGGGYTF
>TRBJ1-1|13|TRBV28
CASSPERNTEAFF
>TRBJ1-1|15|TRBV4-3
CASSQDPAVNTEAFF
>TRBJ2-7|14|TRBV11-3
CASSTRTGNYEQYF
>TRBJ2-7|15|TRBV28
CASISTGTDSYEQYF
>TRBJ2-7|15|TRBV6-4
CASSDGTGPGYEQYF
>TRBJ2-7|13|TRBV28
CASTGLYSYEQYF
>TRBJ2-1|13|TRBV4-1
CASSLYVRVEQFF
>TRBJ2-7|14|TRBV7-2
CASSLDLGGKEQYF
>TRBJ2-7|14|TRBV29-1
CSVVGLDVSYEQYF
>TRBJ2-3|15|TRBV7-6
CASSSAGGPLDTQYF
>TRBJ2-7|12|TRBV29-1
CSVDRGTDEQYF
>TRBJ1-2|13|TRBV5-1
CASSLLGADGYTF
>TRBJ2-3|18|TRBV7-8
CASSFTGDTYQLTDTQYF
>TRBJ2-5|14|TRBV20-1
CSARDPRGEETQYF
>TRBJ2-7|15|TRBV28
CASSFRGVSFYEQYF
>TRBJ2-1|15|TRBV7-6
CASKATGGSYNEQFF
>TRBJ2-1|14|TRBV29-1
CSVGAGATYNEQFF
>TRBJ2-5|15|TRBV27
CASSSSGGYGETQYF
>TRBJ2-7|13|TRBV19
CASTPGQGYEQYF
>TRBJ2-5|14|TRBV29-1
CSVEDRRGWETQYF
>TRBJ2-3|18|TRBV7-2
CASSSYLAERPSTDTQYF
>TRBJ1-5|12|TRBV13
CASSIWGQPQHF
>TRBJ1-1|15|TRBV7-9
CASSTDSAGNTEAFF
>TRBJ2-3|15|TRBV7-2
CASSTRLAGTDTQYF
>TRBJ1-4|12|TRBV12-3/TRBV12-4
CASSHQGEKLFF
>TRBJ2-3|13|TRBV7-6
CASSIELTDTQYF
>TRBJ2-7|15|TRBV6-5
CASSYSGTASYEQYF
>TRBJ1-2|15|TRBV4-3
CASSLGTANNYGYTF